This T cell receptor beta chain came from a study of graft-versus-host responses after intestinal transplantation. V gave up 8 bases and J gave up 5 bases, with 10 bases separating them. The CDR3 has 11 residues. Concerning this clone: Its specificity is not known.

Sequenced by immunoSEQ multiplex PCR; TCRdb stores in-frame clones only, minus some. Of about 41,000 clones listed, 85% to 95% are singletons. The genes are TRBV5-3 and TRBJ1-1; D remains ambiguous. TRBV5-3 is an ORF; its function is uncertain. The specimen was unstimulated CD8+ T cells sorted from spleen or lymph node cells, collected before transplant. This TCR derives from a human donor who was the organ donor for an intestinal transplant. This CDR3 is CASTPGTEAFF. CDR3 bases: TGTGCCAGCACCCCCGGGACTGAAGCTTTCTTT.